A single sample is the source of the 19 T cell receptor beta chains below, sequenced in a study of blood T cell repertoires in COVID-19. Sequenced by immunoSEQ multiplex PCR; TCRdb stores in-frame clones only, minus some. The sample comprises 200,000 to 250,000 clones, more than 70% of which are singletons, and about 2.5% rests with the top ten. The sequenced sample was peripheral blood. Source of these receptors: a woman aged 55-75 years with acute or convalescent COVID-19.

V and J are TRBV11-3 and TRBJ2-3, with TRBD2 matching over 13 bases. Trimming took 5 bases from V and 5 from J; bases not matched to a gene: 4. Germline values: CDR1 SGHNT, CDR2 YENEEA. CDR3 length: 15 amino acids. Here the CDR3 DNA reads TGTGCCAGCAGCAGAGGACTAGCGGGAGAAGATACGCAGTATTTT. It codes for CASSRGLAGEDTQYF.

The J gene is TRBJ1-2, the V gene TRBV7-9; D might be TRBD1 (5 bases). This CDR3 region has 12 residues. V lost 4 bases and J lost 8, with 11 bases in between. Germline-derived CDR1 and CDR2 are SEHNR and FQNEAQ (reference sequence). As DNA, the CDR3 is TGTGCCAGCAGCTCTGGGGGGACGGGCTACACCTTC. Its protein product is CASSSGGTGYTF.

The chain employs TRBV27 and TRBJ1-5; D may be TRBD1 (5 bases). There are 15 residues in the CDR3. Germline V CDR1 and CDR2: MNHEY, SMNVEV (reference sequence). Trimming pared 2 bases from V and 2 bases from J, leaving 10 bases between. The CDR3 bases are TGTGCCAGCAGTTTACAGGGCAGGGGCAATCAGCCCCAGCATTTT. This sequence encodes CASSLQGRGNQPQHF.

This chain uses TRBV25-1 with TRBJ1-2, with D possibly TRBD1 on 5 matching bases. This CDR3 has 14 residues. Germline CDR1 is MGHDK and CDR2 is SYGVNS. V lost 1 base and J 2 bases, leaving 8 bases between the germline ends. The CDR3 bases are TGTGCCAGCAGTGAATGGGGGGACAACTATGGCTACACCTTC. Protein product: CASSEWGDNYGYTF.

The chain uses TRBV6-5 and TRBJ2-3; D remains unclear. Germline CDR1 MNHEY, CDR2 SVGAGI. The ends were cut back, 2 bases at V and 3 bases at J, with 6 bases in the middle. This CDR3 region has 13 residues. Written as DNA, the CDR3 is TGTGCCAGCAGTTACAAGAGGACAGATACGCAGTATTTT. Translated, it gives CASSYKRTDTQYF.

The V call is TRBV30, the J call TRBJ1-1; D ambiguous. Germline V gene data show CDR1 as GTSNPN and CDR2 as SVGIG (reference sequence). V lost 3 bases and J lost 3, with 11 bases in between. The CDR3 runs to 13 residues. The CDR3, as DNA: TGTGCCTGGAGCTCGGGGTCCTACACTGAAGCTTTCTTT. Translated, it gives CAWSSGSYTEAFF.

Details on this clone: A junction boundary mismatches the germline segment, possibly from a read error. The rearrangement uses TRBV7-7 and TRBJ2-2, with D perhaps matching TRBD1 (5 bases). CDR3 length: 16 amino acids. Germline V CDR1 and CDR2: SSHAT, FNYEAQ (reference sequence). CDR3 protein: CASSLSTGRGTGELFF. The CDR3 bases are TGTGCTAGCAGCTTATCGACGGGTAGGGGCACCGGGGAGCTGTTTTTT.

Remarks on this clone: Within the sample, other DNA sequences also encode this same CDR3. J is TRBJ1-6 and V is TRBV18; the match to TRBD1 covers 9 bases. Germline CDR1 is KGHSH and CDR2 is LQKENI. V trimming: 3 bases; J trimming: 7 bases; junction bases outside the gene matches: 1. The CDR3 is 14 residues long. Here the CDR3 reads CASSPDRGNSPLHF. DNA for the CDR3: TGTGCCAGCTCACCGGACAGGGGCAATTCACCCCTCCACTTT.

This chain joins TRBV7-6 and TRBJ2-1; 8 bases fit TRBD2. The V gene's germline CDR1 is SGHVS and CDR2 FNYEAQ. V lost 8 bases, J lost 1 base, and 7 bases stayed unmatched. CDR3 length equals 15 residues. CDR3 DNA: TGTGCCAGCTGCGCAGGACTAGCTTCCTACAATGAGCAGTTCTTC. This gives the protein CASCAGLASYNEQFF.

The rearrangement uses TRBV7-8 and TRBJ2-1; 12 bases map to TRBD2. This CDR3 contains 16 residues. Trimming removed 5 bases from V and 2 bases from J; junction bases left unmatched: 4. Germline V CDR1 and CDR2: SGHVS, FQNEAQ. The CDR3 region has the DNA TGTGCCAGCAGCCCGCGGACTAGCGGGGCCTACAATGAGCAGTTCTTC. Its translation: CASSPRTSGAYNEQFF.

The rearrangement links TRBV4-3 to TRBJ2-1, with TRBD2 matching 10 bases. Unmatched junction bases numbered 5, after V lost 0 bases and J lost 3 bases. The CDR3 loop spans 17 amino acids. Germline CDR1 LGHNA, CDR2 YSLEER. CDR3 sequence: CASSQESSGRGYNEQFF. CDR3 in DNA: TGCGCCAGCAGCCAAGAGTCTAGCGGGAGAGGCTACAATGAGCAGTTCTTC.

The rearrangement links TRBV19 to TRBJ2-7; 10 bases agree with TRBD1. Germline V lookup: CDR1 LNHDA, CDR2 SQIVND (reference sequence). The trim removed 3 bases at V and 6 bases at J, leaving 17 bases unmatched. The CDR3 length is 18 residues. CDR3 nucleotides: TGTGCCAGTAGTATGGGGCCCTCCCTCCGGGACAGGGGAGGCGAGCAGTACTTC. This encodes CASSMGPSLRDRGGEQYF.

V usage is TRBV9 and J usage is TRBJ2-5; 7 bases agree with TRBD2. V was pared by 0 bases and J by 5 bases, with 4 bases of the junction left unmatched. The CDR3 sequence is 14 residues long. Germline lookup yields CDR1 SGDLS and CDR2 YYNGEE. CDR3 loop: CASSVGGRGETQYF. CDR3 sequence (DNA): TGTGCCAGCAGCGTAGGAGGGCGGGGGGAGACCCAGTACTTC.

V gene TRBV28 combines with J gene TRBJ2-3; possible D gene TRBD1, 6 bases. Between the trimmed V and J ends, which lost 6 bases and 2 bases, there was a span of 18 bases. Germline V CDR1 and CDR2: MDHEN, SYDVKM. The CDR3 is 16 residues long. In nucleotides, the CDR3 is TGTGCCAGCAGCGCCCTAGGACAGACGACCACAGATACGCAGTATTTT. Its translation: CASSALGQTTTDTQYF.

The chain carries TRBV5-6 and TRBJ2-5, with D perhaps matching TRBD1 (6 bases). CDR1 and CDR2 (germline): SGHDT, YYEEEE. Between the trimmed V and J ends, which lost 6 bases and 5 bases, there was a span of 20 bases. CDR3 length: 15 residues. Here the CDR3 reads CASNSLGRGGETQYF. The CDR3 DNA reads TGTGCCAGCAACTCTTTAGGCAGGGGCGGGGAGACCCAGTACTTC.

In this sample, this clone turned up a few times. The CDR3 region has the DNA TGTGCCAGCAAGGCGGGAGAGCAAGAGCAGTACTTC. This sequence encodes CASKAGEQEQYF. The V gene is TRBV7-2, the J gene TRBJ2-7, with 7 positions matching TRBD2. Germline CDR1 and CDR2: SGHTA and FQGNSA. The CDR3 is 12 amino acids. The junction had 7 bases not matched to a gene; V was cut back by 7 bases and J by 7 bases.

The rearrangement uses TRBV6-2 or TRBV6-3 and TRBJ2-7, with D unresolved. The V end was cut by 0 bases, the J end by 5 bases, with 8 bases between. Germline CDR1 is MNHEY and CDR2 is SVGEGT. CDR3 length: 13 amino acids. CDR3 region: CASSYSSVNEQYF. The CDR3 DNA is TGTGCCAGCAGTTACTCGTCAGTGAACGAGCAGTACTTC.

V is TRBV6-5 and J is TRBJ2-5; the D gene is possibly TRBD2 (6 bases). V dropped 7 bases and J dropped 5 bases, with 14 bases sitting between them. The length of the CDR3 is 13 residues. Germline lookup yields CDR1 MNHEY and CDR2 SVGAGI. The chain's CDR3 is CASIEAGRETQYF. In DNA, the CDR3 is TGTGCCAGCATCGAGGCAGGGAGGGAGACCCAGTACTTC.

The genes are TRBV19 and TRBJ1-4, with TRBD1 identical over 9 bases. The CDR3 has 15 amino acids. Trimming took 4 bases from V and 3 from J; bases not matched to a gene: 3. Germline assignment: CDR1 LNHDA and CDR2 SQIVND (reference sequence). The CDR3 sequence: CASSTTGGPNEKLFF. The DNA of the CDR3 is TGTGCCAGTAGTACTACAGGGGGCCCTAATGAAAAACTGTTTTTT.